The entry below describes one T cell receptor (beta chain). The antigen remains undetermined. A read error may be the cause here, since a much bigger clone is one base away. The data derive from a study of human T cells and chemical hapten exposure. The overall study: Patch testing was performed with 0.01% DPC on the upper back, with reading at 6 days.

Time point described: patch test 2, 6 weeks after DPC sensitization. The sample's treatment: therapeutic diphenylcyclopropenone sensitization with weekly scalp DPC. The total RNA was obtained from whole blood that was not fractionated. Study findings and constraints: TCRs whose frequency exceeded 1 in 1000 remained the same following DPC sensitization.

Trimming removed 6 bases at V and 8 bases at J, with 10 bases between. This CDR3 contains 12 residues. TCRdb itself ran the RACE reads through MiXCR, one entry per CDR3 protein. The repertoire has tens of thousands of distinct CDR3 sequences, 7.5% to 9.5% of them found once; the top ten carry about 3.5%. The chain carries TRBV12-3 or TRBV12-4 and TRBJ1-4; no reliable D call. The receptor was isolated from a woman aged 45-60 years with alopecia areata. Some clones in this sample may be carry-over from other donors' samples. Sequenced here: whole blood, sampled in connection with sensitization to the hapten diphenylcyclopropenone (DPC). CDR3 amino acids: CASRWTGEKLFF. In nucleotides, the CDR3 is TGTGCCAGCAGATGGACTGGGGAAAAACTGTTTTTT.